This TCR beta chain was sequenced during a study of identifying expanded T cells in peripheral blood. Sequencing used immunoSEQ multiplex PCR; TCRdb keeps in-frame clones, though not all of them. The sample has around 95,000 clones, approximately 89% seen once. This CDR3 comprises 14 residues. The germline V gene has CDR1 SGHRS and CDR2 YFSETQ. The ends were cut back, 3 bases at V and 3 bases at J, with 10 bases in the middle. The sequenced material came from blood. The TCR sequence derives from a person between 18 and 70 years old in good health. The chain joins TRBV5-1 to TRBJ2-1; D is unresolved. CDR3 sequence reads: CASSYGGNYNEQFF. The CDR3 DNA follows: TGCGCCAGCAGCTATGGCGGTAACTACAATGAGCAGTTCTTC.